Below, 19 T cell receptor beta chains from the same sample are listed, as sequenced in a study of technical replicates of blood from a few donors. The assay was immunoSEQ multiplex PCR, and TCRdb's table has in-frame clones only and misses some. Of some 49,000 clones listed, more than 85% are singletons. The specimen sequenced was PBMCs. Receptors were obtained from a human donor in good health. Some clones in this sample may be carry-over from other donors' samples.

The chain joins TRBV7-4 to TRBJ1-1; 8 bases line up with TRBD1. There are 16 residues in the CDR3. The V segment lost 4 bases and the J segment 10 bases; nucleotides outside the gene matches: 17. Per the germline V gene, CDR1 is SGHVT and CDR2 is SQSDAQ. The CDR3 sequence: CASSSTGTGPKRAAFF. CDR3 nucleotide sequence: TGTGCCAGCAGCTCTACCGGGACAGGTCCGAAAAGGGCAGCTTTCTTT.

The chain employs TRBV6-5 and TRBJ2-1, with D uncertain. The V gene's germline CDR1 is MNHEY and CDR2 SVGAGI. The CDR3 contains 14 residues. Trimming took off 0 bases at V and 9 bases at J, with 12 bases between the two ends. The CDR3 loop reads CASSYSGANGEQFF. The CDR3 DNA reads as TGTGCCAGCAGTTACTCAGGAGCGAATGGTGAGCAGTTCTTC.

This sequence joins TRBV27 and TRBJ1-1, with a possible D match to TRBD1 (6 bases). This CDR3 is 17 amino acids long. Germline V gene lookup returns CDR1 MNHEY and CDR2 SMNVEV (reference sequence). Trimming shortened V by 4 bases and J by 2 bases, and 20 bases separated the two germline ends. The CDR3 sequence: CASSSVGRAGTNTEAFF. CDR3 in DNA: TGTGCCAGCAGTTCAGTTGGGCGGGCAGGGACAAACACTGAAGCTTTCTTT.

This clone was counted a few times. The gene calls are TRBV4-1 and TRBJ1-5; D is unresolved. The germline CDR1 and CDR2 sequences are MGHRA and YSYEKL. This CDR3 is 16 amino acids long. The V gene lost 0 bases and the J gene lost 4 bases, with 13 bases spanning the gap. The CDR3 is CASSQDYALLNQPQHF. CDR3 coding DNA: TGCGCCAGCAGCCAAGATTACGCACTTTTAAATCAGCCCCAGCATTTT.

The chain carries TRBV7-8 and TRBJ2-5; TRBD2 is a possible D gene (6 bases). Germline V gene data show CDR1 as SGHVS and CDR2 as FQNEAQ. CDR3 size: 13 residues. V lost 5 bases, J lost 10 bases, and 17 bases lay in between. CDR3 coding DNA: TGTGCCAGCAGCGTCGGGGACTTCGCCATCCAGTACTTC. It encodes CASSVGDFAIQYF.

The rearrangement joins TRBV7-9 to TRBJ2-5, with 8 bases aligning to TRBD1. The germline CDR1 and CDR2 sequences are SEHNR and FQNEAQ (reference sequence). J was trimmed by 5 bases and V by 5 bases; bases with no gene match: 19. The CDR3 extends over 18 amino acids. DNA for the CDR3: TGTGCCAGCAGCCGTCCACAGGGGGGCGGCCTGTTGTCGGAGACCCAGTACTTC. As protein: CASSRPQGGGLLSETQYF.

The chain links TRBV4-1 to TRBJ1-6, with D possibly matching TRBD1 (5 bases). Germline V gene lookup returns CDR1 MGHRA and CDR2 YSYEKL. The CDR3 consists of 14 residues. Trimming took 1 base from V and 9 from J, leaving 10 bases between them. CDR3 coding DNA: TGCGCCAGCAGCCAAGGGGATAGGGGTTCACCCCTCCACTTT. Residues: CASSQGDRGSPLHF.

This chain connects TRBV6-4 to TRBJ2-3; maybe TRBD1 (6 bases). CDR1 and CDR2 from the germline V gene are MRHNA and SNTAGT. The CDR3 spans 15 residues. V lost 0 bases, J lost 6 bases, and 13 bases lay in between. The CDR3 DNA follows: TGTGCCAGCAGTGACTCATCCTCAGGGGCCGATACGCAGTATTTT. As protein: CASSDSSSGADTQYF.

V usage is TRBV4-3 and J usage is TRBJ1-6; D gene uncertain. With 1 base removed from V and 9 bases from J, the gap between germline ends came to 16 bases. Per germline, CDR1 LGHNA and CDR2 YSLEER. The CDR3 has 16 amino acids. The CDR3 region is CASSQALEGNSSPLHF. As DNA, the CDR3 is TGCGCCAGCAGCCAAGCCCTTGAGGGTAATAGTTCACCCCTCCACTTT.

The chain carries TRBV7-2 and TRBJ2-3; tentatively, D is TRBD1 (6 bases). This CDR3 contains 13 residues. Germline CDR1 and CDR2: SGHTA and FQGNSA. Trimming removed 2 bases from V and 5 bases from J, with 8 bases in between. The CDR3 sequence is CASSLRGGDTQYF. The CDR3 DNA follows: TGTGCCAGCAGCTTACGAGGGGGAGATACGCAGTATTTT.

The genes are TRBV2 and TRBJ2-7; D uncertain. Germline loops: CDR1 SNHLY, CDR2 FYNNEI. The CDR3 spans 12 residues. Trimming cost V 7 bases and J 4 bases, with 11 bases left between them. CDR3 sequence (DNA): TGTGCCAGCACCGGGTCTTGGTACGAGCAGTACTTC. As protein: CASTGSWYEQYF. Looking up the rest from reference TRBV2 and TRBJ2-7 gives the full variable domain: EPEVTQTPSHQVTQMGQEVILRCVPISNHLYFYWYRQILGQKVEFLVSFYNNEISEKSEIFDDQFSVERPDGSNFTLKIRSTKLEDSAMYFCASTGSWYEQYFGPGTRLTVT.

The chain combines TRBV5-4 with TRBJ2-7, with TRBD2 identical over 11 bases. J gave up 2 bases and V 1 base, and 2 bases lay outside the gene matches. This CDR3 is built from 15 residues. Germline lookup yields CDR1 SGHNT and CDR2 YYREEE (reference sequence). The CDR3 bases are TGTGCCAGCAGCTTGACGACTAGCGGGACCTACGAGCAGTACTTC. Amino acid sequence: CASSLTTSGTYEQYF.

The genes are TRBV7-8 and TRBJ1-2, with 9 bases aligning to TRBD1. Per the germline V gene, CDR1 is SGHVS and CDR2 is FQNEAQ. There are 16 residues in the CDR3. V dropped 5 bases and J dropped 5; count of bases not matched to a gene: 12. CDR3 loop: CASSKDRDRVFYGYTF. CDR3 DNA sequence: TGTGCCAGCAGCAAAGACCGGGACAGGGTTTTTTATGGCTACACCTTC. The whole variable domain, remainder taken from reference TRBV7-8 and TRBJ1-2, is GAGVSQSPRYKVAKRGQDVALRCDPISGHVSLFWYQQALGQGPEFLTYFQNEAQLDKSGLPSDRFFAERPEGSVSTLKIQRTQQEDSAVYLCASSKDRDRVFYGYTFGSGTRLTVV.

The V call is TRBV4-1, the J call TRBJ2-1; 10 bases are shared with TRBD2. Per germline, CDR1 MGHRA and CDR2 YSYEKL. Losses at the gene ends were 3 bases for V and 3 bases for J; bases not matched to a gene: 5. The CDR3 contains 16 residues. The CDR3 loop reads CASSHPGLARYNEQFF. CDR3 bases: TGCGCCAGCAGCCATCCGGGACTAGCGCGCTACAATGAGCAGTTCTTC.

The chain combines TRBV5-6 with TRBJ1-2; D remains ambiguous. The V end was cut by 3 bases, the J end by 4 bases, with 10 bases between. The germline V gene has CDR1 SGHDT and CDR2 YYEEEE. This CDR3 is built from 13 residues. CDR3 DNA: TGTGCCAGCAGCTCCGTCGCAGTCTATGGCTACACCTTC. This translates into CASSSVAVYGYTF.

This clone was detected only a few times. The chain uses TRBV4-1 and TRBJ1-2; D is perhaps TRBD1 (6 bases). The ends were cut back, 5 bases at V and 8 bases at J, with 33 bases in the middle. The V gene's germline CDR1 is MGHRA and CDR2 YSYEKL. CDR3 length: 19 residues. Here the CDR3 reads CASSTHVPSQRWQGSGYTF. The CDR3 DNA reads TGCGCCAGCAGCACTCACGTACCTTCCCAAAGGTGGCAGGGGAGCGGCTACACCTTC.

The chain recombines TRBV9 with TRBJ2-1, with TRBD2 as a possible D gene (6 bases). In germline, CDR1 is SGDLS, CDR2 YYNGEE. The CDR3 loop spans 15 amino acids. Trimming cost V 0 bases and J 6 bases, with 13 bases left between them. The CDR3 DNA reads as TGTGCCAGCAGCGTAGCGCGGGGAAACCTCAATGAGCAGTTCTTC. It specifies CASSVARGNLNEQFF.

The chain carries TRBV7-2 and TRBJ2-3; 9 nucleotides align to TRBD2. The CDR3 extends over 16 amino acids. V lost 2 bases to trimming and J lost 1 base; unmatched junction nucleotides: 4. Germline V CDR1 and CDR2: SGHTA, FQGNSA. CDR3 residues: CASSLSPSGGTDTQYF. Here the CDR3 DNA reads TGTGCCAGCAGCTTATCCCCTAGCGGGGGCACAGATACGCAGTATTTT.

This chain uses TRBV9 with TRBJ2-3, with TRBD1 matching over 10 bases. Germline V gives CDR1 SGDLS, CDR2 YYNGEE. The J segment lost 1 base and the V segment lost 4 bases, leaving 3 bases of the junction unmatched. The CDR3 length is 15 residues. The CDR3 sequence: CASSIGTGGTDTQYF. Written as DNA, the CDR3 is TGTGCCAGCAGCATTGGGACAGGGGGCACAGATACGCAGTATTTT.